The 28 T cell receptor beta chains below were found in one sample sequenced in a study of tissue T cells after allogeneic stem cell transplantation. Data came from immunoSEQ multiplex PCR; TCRdb stores just in-frame clones and leaves some out. The profile shows about 2,300 clones, approximately 62% of them singletons. The source material was gut tissue. The receptors shown here come from a female BALB/c mouse in good health. For this mouse line, the MHC haplotype is H2-d.

A word on this clone: Genes and germline come from the mouse. With the read ending 1 residue before the CDR3 end, the germline J gene is used to fill in that end. The chain links TRBV2 to TRBJ2-7; D gene ambiguous. Per the germline V gene, CDR1 is LGHNA and CDR2 is YSYQKL. V lost 1 base and J 3 bases, leaving 4 bases between the germline ends. The length of the CDR3 is 12 residues. CDR3 in amino acids: CASSQVGYEQYF. Incomplete CDR3 DNA: TGTGCCAGCAGCCAAGTCGGCTATGAACAGTAC.

Comments on this clone: Gene names are mouse gene names. With the read ending 1 residue before the CDR3 end, the germline J gene is used to fill in that end. The rearrangement uses TRBV4 and TRBJ1-4; 9 positions agree with TRBD1. Unmatched junction bases numbered 5, after V lost 4 bases and J lost 5 bases. There are 15 residues in the CDR3. Germline-derived CDR1 and CDR2 are LGHDT and YNNKQL (reference sequence). CDR3 amino acids: CASSSQGARNERLFF. The CDR3 bases that were read are TGTGCCAGCAGCTCACAGGGGGCGCGGAACGAAAGATTATTT.

This clone occurred a few times. Genes and germline come from the mouse. With the read ending 1 residue before the CDR3 end, the germline J gene is used to fill in that end. The chain has TRBV19 and TRBJ2-7, with D possibly TRBD1 on 5 matching bases. V was pared by 4 bases and J by 0 bases, with 8 bases between. Per the germline V gene, CDR1 is FNHDT and CDR2 is SITEND (reference sequence). This CDR3 has 13 amino acids. CDR3 amino acids: CASSSDNSYEQYF. Partial CDR3 DNA: TGTGCCAGCAGTTCGGACAACTCCTATGAACAGTAC. Full variable domain (missing parts from reference TRBV19 and TRBJ2-7): GGIITQTPKFLIGQEGQKLTLKCQQNFNHDTMYWYRQDSGKGLRLIYYSITENDLQKGDLSEGYDASREKKSSFSLTVTSAQKNEMAVFLCASSSDNSYEQYFGPGTRLTVL.

As to this clone: Gene names are mouse gene names. With the read ending 1 residue before the CDR3 end, the germline J gene is used to fill in that end. In the same sample, other DNA sequences code for this CDR3. The chain uses TRBV19 and TRBJ1-2; 9 bases line up with TRBD1. The CDR3 contains 14 residues. V was clipped by 3 bases and J by 0 bases; unmatched bases: 0. Germline assignment: CDR1 FNHDT and CDR2 SITEND (reference sequence). The covered CDR3 bases are TGTGCCAGCAGTAGGGACAGGGCAAACTCCGACTACACC. This translates into CASSRDRANSDYT. The full CDR3 sequence reads CASSRDRANSDYTF.

Points on this clone: Gene labels here are mouse ones. Read data end 1 residue before the CDR3 end; the end is taken from the germline J gene. This rearrangement joins TRBV13-2 to TRBJ2-5, with no clear D. Germline V gene lookup returns CDR1 NNHNN and CDR2 SYGAGS (reference sequence). This CDR3 has 13 amino acids. The V end was cut by 5 bases, the J end by 0 bases, with 7 bases between. This CDR3 reads CASGTINQDTQYF. Partial CDR3 DNA: TGTGCCAGCGGGACAATTAACCAAGACACCCAGTAC.

By its share, this clone is large. Gene and germline names: mouse. The CDR3 end lies 1 residue beyond the end of the read and is filled in from the germline J gene. V usage is TRBV20 and J usage is TRBJ1-3, with 7 nucleotides matching TRBD1. V shed 2 bases and J 2 bases; nucleotides not matched to a gene: 0. This CDR3 has 13 residues. Germline CDR1 is GFQATS and CDR2 is STVNSAI. The DNA read from the CDR3 is TGTGGTGCTAGGCAGGGGGCTGGAAATACGCTCTAT. Amino acid sequence: CGARQGAGNTLY. The whole CDR3 protein reads CGARQGAGNTLYF.

Of note for this clone: Gene labels here are mouse ones. The CDR3 end lies 1 residue beyond the end of the read and is filled in from the germline J gene. The chain employs TRBV12-1 and TRBJ1-2, with D hard to call. Germline CDR1 reads SGHSN; CDR2 reads HYEKVE. CDR3 length equals 13 residues. The V and J ends lost 0 bases and 4 bases respectively, with 8 bases between them. The CDR3 region is CASSLGWASDYTF. The sequenced CDR3 bases are TGTGCCAGCTCTCTCGGTTGGGCCTCCGACTACACC.

About this clone: Gene labels here are mouse ones. The read comes to an end 1 residue before the CDR3 does, leaving the germline J gene to fill in the end. The chain links TRBV19 to TRBJ1-1, with D tentatively TRBD1 (6 bases). The length of the CDR3 is 13 residues. Trimming took off 4 bases at V and 0 bases at J, with 7 bases between the two ends. Germline assignment: CDR1 FNHDT and CDR2 SITEND (reference sequence). CDR3 residues: CASSRTANTEVFF. The CDR3 DNA, read in part, is TGTGCCAGCAGTCGGACAGCAAACACAGAAGTCTTC.

This clone occurred once. Gene and germline names: mouse. The read gets to within 1 residue of the CDR3 end, and the germline J gene fills in the rest. The chain couples TRBV29 to TRBJ2-4; TRBD1 might be the D (6 bases). The length of the CDR3 is 14 residues. Germline CDR1 is MSHET and CDR2 is SYDVDS. The ends were cut back, 2 bases at V and 3 bases at J, with 9 bases in the middle. CDR3: CASSLETGQNTLYF. The part of the CDR3 DNA that was read is TGTGCTAGCAGTTTAGAAACAGGGCAAAACACCTTGTAC.

This clone has a handful of counts. Mouse names are used for the genes. The CDR3 goes on 1 residue after the read ends, and that part is filled in from the germline J gene. This chain connects TRBV5 to TRBJ1-5; D possibly corresponds to TRBD1 (5 bases). This CDR3 is built from 14 residues. V was cut by 0 bases and J by 4 bases, with 7 bases left in between. Germline CDR1 reads LGHNA; CDR2 reads YNLKQL (reference sequence). The sequenced CDR3 bases are TGTGCCAGCAGCCAAGATTGGGGGAACCAGGCTCCGCTT. It specifies CASSQDWGNQAPL. The CDR3 reads in full as CASSQDWGNQAPLF.

Concerning this clone itself: The gene names given are mouse names. The read finishes 1 residue shy of the CDR3 end, and the germline J gene is used to complete it. The rearrangement links TRBV14 to TRBJ2-4; 10 nucleotides line up with TRBD2. With 1 base clipped from V and 4 bases from J, the junction kept 3 bases outside the gene matches. This CDR3 spans 15 amino acids. CDR1 SGHDT and CDR2 FRDEAV come from the germline V gene. CDR3 DNA, as far as it was read: TGTGCCAGCAGTTTCCTGGGGGGGCGGGAAAACACCTTGTAC. Its protein is CASSFLGGRENTLY. The complete CDR3 sequence is CASSFLGGRENTLYF.

About this clone itself: Gene names are mouse gene names. The CDR3 extends 1 residue past the end of the read, so its final part is completed from the germline J gene. This chain connects TRBV13-2 to TRBJ2-5; the D is unclear. The germline V gene has CDR1 NNHNN and CDR2 SYGAGS (reference sequence). The V end was cut by 2 bases, the J end by 0 bases, with 4 bases between. The CDR3 sequence is 13 residues long. The CDR3 reads CASGEGNQDTQYF. Incomplete CDR3 DNA: TGTGCCAGCGGTGAGGGTAACCAAGACACCCAGTAC.

Comment on this clone: Genes and germline come from the mouse. The CDR3 is cut off 1 residue early in the read; its end comes from the germline J gene. This chain joins TRBV20 and TRBJ1-1, with TRBD1 as a possible D gene (5 bases). This CDR3 has 14 amino acids. V shed 3 bases and J shed 0 bases, with 11 bases lying between them. CDR1 GFQATS and CDR2 STVNSAI come from the germline V gene. The sequenced CDR3 bases are TGTGGTGCTAGTCGGCCAGGGACAAACACAGAAGTCTTC. Translated: CGASRPGTNTEVF. The full CDR3 protein is CGASRPGTNTEVFF.

This clone was seen only a few times. Mouse gene names and germline throughout. Coverage ceases 1 residue before the CDR3 finishes, and the germline J gene fills in the end. The V and J genes are TRBV5 and TRBJ2-7, with D tentatively TRBD2 (6 bases). Trimming pared 0 bases from V and 4 bases from J, leaving 10 bases between. This CDR3 contains 14 residues. The germline gives CDR1 LGHNA, CDR2 YNLKQL (reference sequence). CDR3 DNA, as far as it was read: TGTGCCAGCAGCCAAGAGGGCTGGGGATATGAACAGTAC. Translated, it gives CASSQEGWGYEQY. The whole CDR3 region reads CASSQEGWGYEQYF.

Concerning this clone: The germline and genes are mouse ones. The DNA read from the CDR3 is TGTGCCAGCAGTGTCGGGGATAAACAGTAC. Translating gives CASSVGDKQY. The CDR3 as a whole reads CASSVGDKQYF. The rearrangement uses TRBV13-1 and TRBJ2-7; D is undetermined. The CDR3 end lies 1 residue beyond the end of the read and is filled in from the germline J gene. V was pared by 3 bases and J by 8 bases, with 9 bases between. The CDR3 totals 11 residues. The germline gives CDR1 NSHNY, CDR2 SYGAGN.

With regard to this clone: Here the gene names and germline are mouse. The missing CDR3 end, 1 residue past where the read stops, is filled in from the germline J gene. The chain links TRBV13-1 to TRBJ1-1, with a weak D call TRBD1 (5 bases). The V gene lost 2 bases and the J gene lost 7 bases, with 9 bases spanning the gap. The CDR3 runs to 12 residues. Germline V gene sequence: CDR1 NSHNY, CDR2 SYGAGN. CDR3 DNA, as far as it was read: TGTGCCAGCAGTGAGACCGGGGGAGAAGTCTTC. This gives the protein CASSETGGEVF. The full CDR3 sequence reads CASSETGGEVFF.

A few counts support this clone. Genes and germline are mouse. Read data end 1 residue before the CDR3 end; the end is taken from the germline J gene. V and J are TRBV13-1 and TRBJ2-7; D is uncertain. CDR1 is NSHNY, CDR2 SYGAGN, per germline. The CDR3 is made up of 14 amino acids. Trimming took 1 base from V and 0 from J, leaving 8 bases between them. This CDR3 is CASSDRQSSYEQYF. CDR3 DNA, as far as it was read: TGTGCCAGCAGTGATAGGCAGAGCTCCTATGAACAGTAC.

Worth noting for this clone: Germline and genes: mouse. The read halts 1 residue ahead of the CDR3 end, with the missing end drawn from the germline J gene. The chain links TRBV16 to TRBJ2-1; 10 bases align to TRBD2. CDR3 size: 14 residues. The J segment lost 5 bases and the V segment lost 6 bases, leaving 4 bases of the junction unmatched. In germline, CDR1 is SGHSA, CDR2 FRNQAP. The sequenced part of the CDR3 DNA is TGTGCAAGCAGTCCTGGGGGGGCGCATGCTGAGCAGTTC. Translated, it gives CASSPGGAHAEQF. The entire CDR3 sequence reads CASSPGGAHAEQFF. The variable domain in full, with the rest retrieved from reference TRBV16 and TRBJ2-1, is NAGVIQTPRHKVTGKGQEATLWCEPISGHSAVFWYRQTIVQGLEFLTYFRNQAPIDDSGMPKERFSAQMPNQSHSTLKIQSTQPQDSAVYLCASSPGGAHAEQFFGPGTRLTVL.

On this clone: Any gene name here is a mouse gene name. The read stops 1 residue short of the end of the CDR3; the missing end is completed from the germline J gene. The V call is TRBV13-1, the J call TRBJ2-7; TRBD2 aligns across 11 bases. Germline V lookup: CDR1 NSHNY, CDR2 SYGAGN. J was trimmed by 0 bases and V by 6 bases; bases with no gene match: 2. This CDR3 is built from 14 residues. The covered CDR3 bases are TGTGCCAGCAATGACTGGGGGGGCTCCTATGAACAGTAC. Translating gives CASNDWGGSYEQY. From start to end, the CDR3 is CASNDWGGSYEQYF.

A note on this clone: The germline and genes are mouse ones. The CDR3 end falls 1 residue outside the read, so it is completed with the germline J gene. The chain uses TRBV5 and TRBJ2-2; 10 nucleotides agree with TRBD2. The CDR3 runs 18 residues. Unmatched junction bases numbered 7, after V lost 0 bases and J lost 3 bases. Germline V gene lookup returns CDR1 LGHNA and CDR2 YNLKQL (reference sequence). The CDR3 spells CASSQDQKLGGYTGQLYF. CDR3 DNA, as far as it was read: TGTGCCAGCAGCCAAGATCAAAAACTGGGGGGGTACACCGGGCAGCTCTAC.

A note on this clone: Genes here carry mouse names. The CDR3 end is not reached by the read, which stops 1 residue before it; the germline J gene fills it in. The rearrangement joins TRBV13-3 to TRBJ1-4, with D perhaps matching TRBD1 (6 bases). The germline gives CDR1 NNHDY, CDR2 SYVADS. The CDR3 is made up of 13 amino acids. The ends were cut back, 5 bases at V and 3 bases at J, with 8 bases in the middle. The chain's CDR3 is CASRWGPNERLFF. The covered CDR3 bases are TGTGCCAGCAGATGGGGGCCCAACGAAAGATTATTT.

Regarding this clone: Here the gene names and germline are mouse. The CDR3 extends 1 residue past the end of the read, so its final part is completed from the germline J gene. The chain couples TRBV19 to TRBJ1-6, with TRBD1 matching over 10 bases. TRBJ1-6 is marked as an open reading frame, function uncertain. CDR1 is FNHDT, CDR2 SITEND, per germline (reference sequence). The junction had 3 bases not matched to a gene; V was cut back by 2 bases and J by 4 bases. The CDR3 length is 16 residues. The CDR3 protein is CASSIPGQGYNSPLYF. The CDR3 bases that were read are TGTGCCAGCAGTATCCCGGGACAGGGGTATAATTCGCCCCTCTAC.

About this clone: Genes here carry mouse names. The sequenced fragment ends 1 residue before the CDR3 boundary, so the rest is inferred from the germline J gene. The V call is TRBV16, the J call TRBJ2-4; 10 nucleotides agree with TRBD2. The CDR3 is 14 amino acids. CDR1 and CDR2 from the germline V gene are SGHSA and FRNQAP. The trim removed 6 bases at V and 4 bases at J, leaving 4 bases unmatched. CDR3 protein: CASSLTGGENTLYF. The sequenced CDR3 bases are TGTGCAAGCAGTCTCACTGGGGGGGAAAACACCTTGTAC. The variable domain in full, completed from reference TRBV16 and TRBJ2-4, reads NAGVIQTPRHKVTGKGQEATLWCEPISGHSAVFWYRQTIVQGLEFLTYFRNQAPIDDSGMPKERFSAQMPNQSHSTLKIQSTQPQDSAVYLCASSLTGGENTLYFGAGTRLSVL.

On this clone itself: All gene names here are mouse names. The read is 1 residue too short to cover the CDR3 end, so that end is filled in from the germline J gene. The chain combines TRBV24 with TRBJ1-5, with 7 bases identical to TRBD1. Germline lookup yields CDR1 KGHTA and CDR2 FRNEEI. V shed 4 bases, J shed 7 bases, and the junction held 10 bases outside the gene matches. The CDR3 sequence is 15 residues long. The CDR3 region is CASSPGGGGRQAPLF. CDR3 DNA (partial): TGTGCCAGCAGTCCCGGAGGAGGGGGCCGTCAGGCTCCGCTT.

A note on this clone: Germline and genes here are mouse. The CDR3 is cut off 1 residue early in the read; its end comes from the germline J gene. The V gene is TRBV19, the J gene TRBJ2-4; 7 bases line up with TRBD1. This CDR3 comprises 15 residues. Germline V CDR1 and CDR2: FNHDT, SITEND (reference sequence). The J segment lost 0 bases and the V segment lost 4 bases, leaving 5 bases of the junction unmatched. The chain's CDR3 is CASSSGQTSQNTLYF. The part of the CDR3 DNA that was read is TGTGCCAGCAGTTCGGGACAGACTAGTCAAAACACCTTGTAC.

This clone was seen only a few times. These gene names are mouse names. The read halts 1 residue ahead of the CDR3 end, with the missing end drawn from the germline J gene. The rearrangement links TRBV1 to TRBJ1-2; D is ambiguous. With 3 bases removed from V and 0 bases from J, the gap between germline ends came to 5 bases. The germline gives CDR1 NSQYPW, CDR2 LRSPGD (reference sequence). The CDR3 has 13 residues. CDR3 region: CTCSAQANSDYTF. The CDR3 DNA, read in part, is TGCACCTGCAGTGCCCAAGCAAACTCCGACTACACC.

On this clone itself: Mouse gene names and germline throughout. The read terminates 1 residue before the CDR3 end, so the remaining end is supplied by the germline J gene. This rearrangement joins TRBV16 to TRBJ2-7; D is unresolved. V shed 0 bases and J shed 6 bases, with 6 bases lying between them. CDR1 and CDR2 (germline): SGHSA, FRNQAP. CDR3 size: 12 residues. The sequenced CDR3 bases are TGTGCAAGCAGCTTAGATCGGGGTGAACAGTAC. It translates to CASSLDRGEQY. The complete CDR3 protein is CASSLDRGEQYF.

A remark on this clone: Gene names are mouse gene names. The observed sequence ends 1 residue before the CDR3 terminus, with the missing tail filled in from the germline J gene. This rearrangement joins TRBV12-2 to TRBJ1-3, with 8 bases lining up with TRBD1. Germline V CDR1 and CDR2: SGHLS, HYDKME. V lost 9 bases, J lost 2 bases, and 5 bases stayed unmatched. CDR3 length: 13 amino acids. The DNA read from the CDR3 is TGTGCCCCCGAGACAGGGGCTGGAAATACGCTCTAT. Amino acids: CAPETGAGNTLY. The whole CDR3 sequence reads CAPETGAGNTLYF.